Listed here are 14 T cell receptor beta chains from one sample, sequenced in a study of blood T cells in healthy people across ages. Together with a sample-barcoded 5' primer, a J-beta primer mix was included in a second PCR lasting about 6 to 11 cycles. Using its own MiXCR run on the 5' RACE reads, TCRdb lists one record per CDR3 protein. The table records approximately 800,000 distinct CDR3 sequences, around 62% of them present only once. The sample was blood. The receptor set was obtained from a man aged 25 to 40 in good health.

The chain recombines TRBV5-1 with TRBJ2-4; 8 bases match TRBD1. Germline V gene sequence: CDR1 SGHRS, CDR2 YFSETQ. V trimming: 4 bases; J trimming: 7 bases; junction bases outside the gene matches: 7. The CDR3 covers 14 residues. CDR3 region: CASSLATGVNIQYF. In DNA form, the CDR3 reads TGCGCCAGCAGCCTAGCGACAGGGGTTAACATTCAGTACTTC.

The chain couples TRBV6-5 to TRBJ1-4; D remains unclear. There are 11 residues in the CDR3. V was clipped by 6 bases and J by 14 bases, with 13 bases between them. Germline loops: CDR1 MNHEY, CDR2 SVGAGI. This CDR3 is CASRYEGMLFF. CDR3 sequence (DNA): TGTGCCAGCAGGTACGAGGGTATGCTGTTTTTT.

In its sample, this clonotype was seen once. V usage is TRBV25-1 and J usage is TRBJ2-2; D unclear. Trimming pared 7 bases from V and 0 bases from J, leaving 6 bases between. Germline loops: CDR1 MGHDK, CDR2 SYGVNS. There are 13 residues in the CDR3. The CDR3 DNA reads as TGTGCCAGCACTCAAACGAACACCGGGGAGCTGTTTTTT. Translation: CASTQTNTGELFF.

The chain joins TRBV20-1 to TRBJ2-5, with 10 bases that match TRBD1. This CDR3 comprises 15 residues. Unmatched junction bases numbered 12, after V lost 6 bases and J lost 5 bases. Germline CDR1 reads DFQATT; CDR2 reads SNEGSKA (reference sequence). CDR3 sequence: CSAKTGGAGYETQYF. The CDR3 nucleotides are TGCAGTGCGAAGACAGGGGGCGCGGGGTATGAGACCCAGTACTTC.

This chain joins TRBV9 and TRBJ2-4, with D possibly matching TRBD1 (5 bases). The J call may be incorrect, as the DNA end agrees better with TRBJ2-7. CDR1 SGDLS and CDR2 YYNGEE come from the germline V gene. The CDR3 runs 14 residues. CDR3 sequence reads: CASSVAQGQSEQYF. Here the CDR3 DNA reads TGTGCCAGCAGCGTAGCGCAGGGCCAGAGCGAGCAGTACTTC.

The chain recombines TRBV25-1 with TRBJ1-4; weak D call: TRBD1 (6 bases). CDR1 and CDR2 (germline): MGHDK, SYGVNS. V lost 7 bases to trimming and J lost 7 bases, with 13 bases between them. The CDR3 extends over 13 amino acids. The CDR3 nucleotides are TGTGCCAGCATAGACAGGACGGCTGAAAAACTGTTTTTT. Protein: CASIDRTAEKLFF.

This clonotype was counted a few times. This chain links TRBV20-1 with TRBJ2-5; tentatively, D is TRBD2 (6 bases). Germline V gene sequence: CDR1 DFQATT, CDR2 SNEGSKA (reference sequence). The CDR3 has 10 amino acids. The ends were cut back, 5 bases at V and 5 bases at J, with 6 bases in the middle. The chain's CDR3 is CSAGRETQYF. DNA for the CDR3: TGCAGTGCTGGGAGGGAGACCCAGTACTTC.

The chain has TRBV5-5 and TRBJ2-1, with 8 bases fitting TRBD1. The junction had 7 bases not matched to a gene; V was cut back by 4 bases and J by 1 base. The CDR3 has 16 amino acids. Per germline, CDR1 SGHKS and CDR2 YYEKEE (reference sequence). The CDR3 DNA follows: TGTGCCAGCAGCATCGCCGGACAGGGATCCTACAATGAGCAGTTCTTC. It is translated as CASSIAGQGSYNEQFF. The full variable domain, completed using reference TRBV5-5 and TRBJ2-1, is DAGVTQSPTHLIKTRGQQVTLRCSPISGHKSVSWYQQVLGQGPQFIFQYYEKEERGRGNFPDRFSARQFPNYSSELNVNALLLGDSALYLCASSIAGQGSYNEQFFGPGTRLTVL.

This clonotype has only a few counts. This sequence joins TRBV7-9 and TRBJ1-6; 8 bases line up with TRBD1. CDR1 and CDR2 (germline): SEHNR, FQNEAQ (reference sequence). CDR3 length: 15 residues. With 5 bases clipped from V and 6 bases from J, the junction kept 6 bases outside the gene matches. CDR3 sequence (DNA): TGTGCCAGCAGCCGGCGGACAGGGTTTAATTCACCCCTCCACTTT. Residues: CASSRRTGFNSPLHF.

V and J are TRBV20-1 and TRBJ1-6; D call uncertain. In germline, CDR1 is DFQATT, CDR2 SNEGSKA (reference sequence). The ends were cut back, 3 bases at V and 7 bases at J, with 10 bases in the middle. CDR3 length: 13 residues. CDR3 DNA sequence: TGCAGTGCTAGTAGCAGAAAAAATTCACCCCTCCACTTT. Protein sequence: CSASSRKNSPLHF.

The rearrangement links TRBV11-1 to TRBJ2-3; TRBD2 might be the D (5 bases). The CDR3 length is 16 residues. V shed 2 bases and J shed 0 bases, with 12 bases lying between them. Germline V gene lookup returns CDR1 SGHAT and CDR2 FQDESV (reference sequence). Here the CDR3 reads CASSLSGVRSTDTQYF. CDR3 coding DNA: TGTGCCAGCAGCTTATCCGGGGTGCGTAGCACAGATACGCAGTATTTT.

This clonotype was found once. The chain carries TRBV6-5 and TRBJ2-1, with unresolved D. The V end was cut by 2 bases, the J end by 8 bases, with 7 bases between. Germline CDR1 MNHEY, CDR2 SVGAGI. The CDR3 is made up of 12 amino acids. The CDR3 nucleotides are TGTGCCAGCAGTTACGCGGCGGATGAGCAGTTCTTC. It translates to CASSYAADEQFF.

In this sample, this clonotype turned up a few times. The genes are TRBV11-1 and TRBJ2-3; maybe TRBD1 (6 bases). The CDR3 runs 15 residues. Germline V lookup: CDR1 SGHAT, CDR2 FQDESV (reference sequence). Trimming shortened V by 3 bases and J by 7 bases, and 17 bases separated the two germline ends. The CDR3 nucleotides read TGTGCCAGCAGCTTGACGGACAGTTACGGGCATACGCAGTATTTT. It translates to CASSLTDSYGHTQYF.

The chain joins TRBV7-3 to TRBJ1-1; D remains unclear. CDR3 size: 15 residues. Germline V lookup: CDR1 SGHTA, CDR2 FQGTGA. Trimming shortened V by 2 bases and J by 0 bases, and 10 bases separated the two germline ends. The CDR3 reads CASSLDGSMNTEAFF. In DNA form, the CDR3 reads TGTGCCAGCAGCTTAGATGGCAGCATGAACACTGAAGCTTTCTTT.